This T cell receptor beta chain was recorded in a study of beta chain features in type 1 diabetes. V dropped 0 bases and J dropped 2 bases, with 11 bases sitting between them. There are 15 residues in the CDR3. Per germline, CDR1 SGHNT and CDR2 YYREEE (reference sequence). This clone was detected only a few times. The antigen is unknown. The study's findings and limits: Moderately but significantly shorter TCRB CDR3s were found in Type 1 diabetes patients in all four CD4+ subsets.

Expressed TCRB transcripts were sequenced after all isolated RNA was converted to cDNA. The method was immunoSEQ multiplex PCR; TCRdb's version includes in-frame clones alone and lacks a portion of them. The table includes about 150,000 clones, 10% detected once. Sequencing used central memory CD4+ T cells from blood. The source is a man aged 25-40 years with type 1 diabetes. J is TRBJ1-2 and V is TRBV5-4; D is unresolved. In DNA, the CDR3 is TGTGCCAGCAGCTTGGTTGCGGGGTCCAACTATGGCTACACCTTC. Amino acid sequence: CASSLVAGSNYGYTF.